This T cell receptor beta chain was identified during a study of blood T cell repertoires in COVID-19. The CDR3 is made up of 11 amino acids. CDR1 MDHEN and CDR2 SYDVKM come from the germline V gene. V gave up 4 bases and J gave up 8 bases, with 8 bases separating them. The table came from immunoSEQ multiplex PCR; TCRdb's copy has only in-frame clones and leaves some out. Here the sample spans approximately 78,000 clones, over 75% being singletons. This TCR derives from a man aged 45-65 years with acute or convalescent COVID-19. The sample comprised peripheral blood. The J gene is TRBJ1-2, the V gene TRBV28; D is perhaps TRBD1 (6 bases). The CDR3 nucleotides are TGTGCCAGCAGTTCCAGGGGCGGCTACACCTTC. Translating it yields CASSSRGGYTF.